What follows is one TCR beta chain and its context. Its antigen remains unknown. Each sample contributed approximately 96,000 TCR templates to the assay. Clones were sequenced by immunoSEQ multiplex PCR, and TCRdb holds only the in-frame ones, with some missing. The sample lists roughly 68,000 clones, 90% to 98% occurring once. This sample stems from a study of siplizumab effects on memory and regulatory T cells. Findings and caveats of the study: Proliferating Tregs' suppressive function in siplizumab cultures went unconfirmed. Assignment of a naive or memory phenotype failed for roughly 80-96% of the proliferating CD4+ or CD8+ clones. There were only a minor fraction of alloreactive clones that mapped to unstimulated subsets.

This CDR3 region has 16 residues. The V gene's germline CDR1 is LGHNA and CDR2 YSLEER. V lost 0 bases, J lost 9 bases, and 6 bases stayed unmatched. The clonotype comes from a human donor in good health. The sequencing input was naive CD8+ T cells sorted from blood. The gene calls are TRBV4-3 and TRBJ2-1; 12 bases map to TRBD2. This CDR3 reads CASSQDRLAGVSEQFF. DNA of the CDR3: TGCGCCAGCAGCCAAGATCGACTAGCGGGGGTTAGTGAGCAGTTCTTC.